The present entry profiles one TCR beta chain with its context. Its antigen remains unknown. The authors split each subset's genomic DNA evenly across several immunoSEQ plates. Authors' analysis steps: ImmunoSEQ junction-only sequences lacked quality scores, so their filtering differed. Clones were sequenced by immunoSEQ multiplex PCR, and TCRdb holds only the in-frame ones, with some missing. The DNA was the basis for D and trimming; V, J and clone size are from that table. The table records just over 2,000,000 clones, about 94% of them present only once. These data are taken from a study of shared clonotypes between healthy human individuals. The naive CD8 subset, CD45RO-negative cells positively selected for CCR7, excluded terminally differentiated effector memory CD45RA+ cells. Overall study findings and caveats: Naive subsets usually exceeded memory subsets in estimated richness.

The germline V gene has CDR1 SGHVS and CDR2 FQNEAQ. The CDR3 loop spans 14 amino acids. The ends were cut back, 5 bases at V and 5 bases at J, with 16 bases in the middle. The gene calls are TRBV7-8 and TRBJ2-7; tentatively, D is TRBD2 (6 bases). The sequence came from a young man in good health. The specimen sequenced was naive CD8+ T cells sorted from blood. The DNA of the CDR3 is TGTGCCAGCAGCCAACCGGGACTTGAGGACGAGCAGTACTTC. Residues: CASSQPGLEDEQYF.